The clone carrying this TCR beta chain showed up just a few times. The junction departs from the called germline gene at one end, perhaps through a read error. The CDR3 loop spans 13 amino acids. Germline loops: CDR1 MNHEY, CDR2 SMNVEV (reference sequence). TCRdb redid the calling of the 5' RACE reads with MiXCR, one entry per CDR3 protein. The profile shows about 40,000 distinct CDR3 sequences, 22% of them singletons. Tregs were sorted as CD4+CD25+CD127-/low cells. Sequenced: Tregs sorted from a lymph node. The chain combines TRBV27 with TRBJ1-3; no definite D call. This TCR came from a female donor with breast cancer. CDR3 in DNA: TGTGCCAGCAGCGCGGGCGGTGGAAACACCATGTATTTT. Its protein is CASSAGGGNTMYF.